This TCR beta chain was documented in a study of read filtering for tumor transcriptome and immune sequencing. The overall study: IR-seq gave about 4 to 10.27 million TCR reads per sample; RNA-seq gave about 80 to 1273.

At the time of active disease, bone marrow was collected from every patient. Study-wide findings and caveats: This fraction held mixed bone marrow immune cells after CD138-negative sorting. RNA-seq captured clonotypes less deeply and reliably than IR-seq.

Molecular barcoded adaptors covering alpha/delta and beta/gamma chains were used on roughly 400 ng RNA. TCRdb recomputed calls from the reads with MiXCR, one row per CDR3 protein. Counted here are some 120,000 distinct CDR3 sequences, over 10% occurring once; the ten biggest clones make up approximately 10%. This clonotype has ten or more counts. Its cognate antigen is unknown. In germline, CDR1 is LNHDA, CDR2 SQIVND (reference sequence). Trimming took off 5 bases at V and 5 bases at J, with 13 bases between the two ends. The CDR3 is 14 amino acids. This TCR was recovered from a donor over 35 with multiple myeloma. The sequenced material came from a population of CD138-negative cells sorted from bone marrow. The chain uses TRBV19 and TRBJ1-5; D remains ambiguous. The CDR3 loop reads CASSRTWGDQPQHF. The CDR3 nucleotides are TGTGCCAGTAGTCGAACATGGGGAGATCAGCCCCAGCATTTT.